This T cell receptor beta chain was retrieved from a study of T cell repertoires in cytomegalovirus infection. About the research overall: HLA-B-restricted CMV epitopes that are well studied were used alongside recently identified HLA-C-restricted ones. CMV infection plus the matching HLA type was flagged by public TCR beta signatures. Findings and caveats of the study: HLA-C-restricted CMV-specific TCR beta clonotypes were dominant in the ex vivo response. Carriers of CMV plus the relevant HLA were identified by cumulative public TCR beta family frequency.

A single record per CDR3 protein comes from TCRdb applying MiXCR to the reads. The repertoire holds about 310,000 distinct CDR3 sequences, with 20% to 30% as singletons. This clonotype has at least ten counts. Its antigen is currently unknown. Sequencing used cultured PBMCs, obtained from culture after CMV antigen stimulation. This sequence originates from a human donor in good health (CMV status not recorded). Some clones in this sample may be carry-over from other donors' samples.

For the CDR3, the DNA is TGTGCCAGCAGTGAAGCCAGGCCACCCGGCACTGAAGCTTTCTTT. Translated: CASSEARPPGTEAFF. V and J are TRBV6-1 and TRBJ1-1; D is ambiguous. The CDR3 length is 15 residues. Per germline, CDR1 MNHNS and CDR2 SASEGT. V shed 0 bases and J shed 4 bases, with 12 bases lying between them.